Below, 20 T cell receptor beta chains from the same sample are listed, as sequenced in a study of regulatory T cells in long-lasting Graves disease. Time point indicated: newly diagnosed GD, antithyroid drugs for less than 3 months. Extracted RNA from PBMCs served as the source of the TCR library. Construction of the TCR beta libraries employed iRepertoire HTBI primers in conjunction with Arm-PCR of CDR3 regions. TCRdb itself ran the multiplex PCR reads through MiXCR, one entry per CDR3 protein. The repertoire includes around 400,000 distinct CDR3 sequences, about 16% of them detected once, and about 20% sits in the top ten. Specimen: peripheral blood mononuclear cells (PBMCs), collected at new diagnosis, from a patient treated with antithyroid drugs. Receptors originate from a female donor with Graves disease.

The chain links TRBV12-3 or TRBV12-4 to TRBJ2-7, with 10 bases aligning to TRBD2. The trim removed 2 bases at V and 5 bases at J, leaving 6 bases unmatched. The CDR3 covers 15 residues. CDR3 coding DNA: TGTGCCAGCAGTTTAAGTAGCGGGAGGAAGGACGAGCAGTACTTC. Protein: CASSLSSGRKDEQYF.

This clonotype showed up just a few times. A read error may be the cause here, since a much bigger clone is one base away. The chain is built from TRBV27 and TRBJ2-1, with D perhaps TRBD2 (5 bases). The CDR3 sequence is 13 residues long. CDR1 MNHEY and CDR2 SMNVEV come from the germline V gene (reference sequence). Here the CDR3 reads CASSLYWENGQFF. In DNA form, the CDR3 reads TGTGCCAGCAGTTTGTATTGGGAGAATGGGCAGTTCTTC.

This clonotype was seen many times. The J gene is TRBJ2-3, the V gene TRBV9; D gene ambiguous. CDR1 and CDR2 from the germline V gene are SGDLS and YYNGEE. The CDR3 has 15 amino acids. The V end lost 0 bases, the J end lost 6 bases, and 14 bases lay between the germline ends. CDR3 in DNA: TGTGCCAGCAGCGTAGGGGCTGGCCCCTCGGATACGCAGTATTTT. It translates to CASSVGAGPSDTQYF.

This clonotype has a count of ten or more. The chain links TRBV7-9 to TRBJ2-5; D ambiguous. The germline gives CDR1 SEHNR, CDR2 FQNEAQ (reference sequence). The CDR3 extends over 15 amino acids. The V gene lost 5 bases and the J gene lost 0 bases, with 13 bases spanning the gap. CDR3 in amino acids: CASSPQLEYQETQYF. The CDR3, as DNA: TGTGCCAGCAGCCCCCAGCTGGAGTACCAAGAGACCCAGTACTTC.

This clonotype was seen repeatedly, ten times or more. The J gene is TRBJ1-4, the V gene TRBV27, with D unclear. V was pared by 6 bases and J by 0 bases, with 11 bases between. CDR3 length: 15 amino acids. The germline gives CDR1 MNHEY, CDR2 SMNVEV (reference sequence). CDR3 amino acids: CASSFRRATNEKLFF. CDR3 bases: TGTGCCAGCAGCTTTAGACGGGCAACTAATGAAAAACTGTTTTTT.

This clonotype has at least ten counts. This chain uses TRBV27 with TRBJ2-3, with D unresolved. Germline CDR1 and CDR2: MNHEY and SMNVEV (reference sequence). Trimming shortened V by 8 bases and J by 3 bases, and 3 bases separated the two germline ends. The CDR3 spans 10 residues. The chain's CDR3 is CASGTDTQYF. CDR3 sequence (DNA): TGTGCCAGCGGAACAGATACGCAGTATTTT.

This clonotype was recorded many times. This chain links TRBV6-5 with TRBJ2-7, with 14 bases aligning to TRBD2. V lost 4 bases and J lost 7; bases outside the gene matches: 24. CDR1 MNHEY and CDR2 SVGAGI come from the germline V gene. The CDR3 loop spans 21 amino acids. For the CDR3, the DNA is TGTGCCAGCAGTTCCTATAGACCGGGACAGGGACTAGCGGGAGTAAGAGGAGAGCAGTACTTC. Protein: CASSSYRPGQGLAGVRGEQYF.

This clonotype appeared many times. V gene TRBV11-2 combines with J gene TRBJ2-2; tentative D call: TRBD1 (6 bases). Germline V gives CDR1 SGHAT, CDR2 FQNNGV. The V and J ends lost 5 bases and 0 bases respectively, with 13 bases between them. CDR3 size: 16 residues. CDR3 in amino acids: CASSRQVGSNTGELFF. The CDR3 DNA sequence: TGTGCCAGCAGCAGACAGGTGGGATCGAACACCGGGGAGCTGTTTTTT.

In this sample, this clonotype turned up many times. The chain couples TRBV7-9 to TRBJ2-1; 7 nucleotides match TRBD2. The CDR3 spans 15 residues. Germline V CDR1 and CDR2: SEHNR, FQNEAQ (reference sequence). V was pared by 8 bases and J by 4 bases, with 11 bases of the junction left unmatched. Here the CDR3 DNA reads TGTGCCAGCGGCCATCGGACGGGGGGATACAATGAGCAGTTCTTC. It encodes CASGHRTGGYNEQFF. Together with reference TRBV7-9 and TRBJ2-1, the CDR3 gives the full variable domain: DTGVSQNPRHKITKRGQNVTFRCDPISEHNRLYWYRQTLGQGPEFLTYFQNEAQLEKSRLLSDRFSAERPKGSFSTLEIQRTEQGDSAMYLCASGHRTGGYNEQFFGPGTRLTVL.

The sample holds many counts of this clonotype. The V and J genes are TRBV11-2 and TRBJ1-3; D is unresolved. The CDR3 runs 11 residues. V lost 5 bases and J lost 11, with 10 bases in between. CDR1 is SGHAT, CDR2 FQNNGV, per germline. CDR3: CASSPVSAIYF. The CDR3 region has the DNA TGTGCCAGCAGCCCTGTCAGCGCCATATATTTT.

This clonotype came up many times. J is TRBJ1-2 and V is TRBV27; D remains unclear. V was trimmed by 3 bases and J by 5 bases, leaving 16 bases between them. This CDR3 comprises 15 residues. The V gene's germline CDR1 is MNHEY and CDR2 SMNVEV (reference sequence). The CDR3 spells CASSFVFTGEYGYTF. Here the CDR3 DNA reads TGTGCCAGCAGTTTCGTATTTACTGGGGAGTATGGCTACACCTTC.

CDR3 protein: CASSLVLAGARTDTQYF. CDR3 nucleotides: TGTGCCAGCAGCTTAGTTCTGGCGGGGGCGCGCACAGATACGCAGTATTTT. The chain recombines TRBV7-3 with TRBJ2-3, with D possibly matching TRBD2 (7 bases). Germline V CDR1 and CDR2: SGHTA, FQGTGA. The CDR3 has 17 residues. Trimming left V 2 bases short and J 1 base short, with 16 bases between.

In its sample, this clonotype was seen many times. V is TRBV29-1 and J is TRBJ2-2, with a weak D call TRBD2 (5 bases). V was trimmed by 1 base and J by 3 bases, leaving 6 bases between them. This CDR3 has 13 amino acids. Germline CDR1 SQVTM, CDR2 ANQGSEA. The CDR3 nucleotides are TGCAGCGTTGAAGGGGAGTACACCGGGGAGCTGTTTTTT. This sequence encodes CSVEGEYTGELFF.

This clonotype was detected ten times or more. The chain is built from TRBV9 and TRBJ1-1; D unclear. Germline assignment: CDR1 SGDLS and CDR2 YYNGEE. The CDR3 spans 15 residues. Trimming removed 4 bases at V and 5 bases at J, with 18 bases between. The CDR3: CASSPAVGTGTEAFF. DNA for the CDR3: TGTGCCAGCAGCCCCGCGGTGGGCACGGGGACTGAAGCTTTCTTT.

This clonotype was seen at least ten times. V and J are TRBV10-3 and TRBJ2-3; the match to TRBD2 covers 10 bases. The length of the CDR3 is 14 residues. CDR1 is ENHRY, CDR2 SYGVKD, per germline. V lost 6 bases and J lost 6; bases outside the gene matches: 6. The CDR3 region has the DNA TGTGCCATCAGCCTAAGCGGGGGGGCGGATACGCAGTATTTT. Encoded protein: CAISLSGGADTQYF.

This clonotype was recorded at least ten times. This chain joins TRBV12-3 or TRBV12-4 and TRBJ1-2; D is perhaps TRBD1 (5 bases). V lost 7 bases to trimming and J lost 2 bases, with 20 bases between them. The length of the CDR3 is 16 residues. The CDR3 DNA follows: TGTGCCAGCACCCTGGGGGGGTGGGGCATAAACTATGGCTACACCTTC. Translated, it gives CASTLGGWGINYGYTF.

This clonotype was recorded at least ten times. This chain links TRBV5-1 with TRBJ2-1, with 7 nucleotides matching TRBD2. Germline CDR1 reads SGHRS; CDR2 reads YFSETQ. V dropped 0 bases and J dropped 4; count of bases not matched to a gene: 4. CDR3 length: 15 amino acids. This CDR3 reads CASSLGAGEYNEQFF. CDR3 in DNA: TGCGCCAGCAGCTTGGGGGCGGGGGAGTACAATGAGCAGTTCTTC.

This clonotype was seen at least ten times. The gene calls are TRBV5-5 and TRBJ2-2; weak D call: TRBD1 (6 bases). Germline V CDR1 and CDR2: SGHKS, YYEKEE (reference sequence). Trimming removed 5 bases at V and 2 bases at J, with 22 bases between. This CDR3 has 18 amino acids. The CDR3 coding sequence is TGTGCCAGCAGGCCAATTCCGACCGGGACATCTAACACCGGGGAGCTGTTTTTT. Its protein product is CASRPIPTGTSNTGELFF.

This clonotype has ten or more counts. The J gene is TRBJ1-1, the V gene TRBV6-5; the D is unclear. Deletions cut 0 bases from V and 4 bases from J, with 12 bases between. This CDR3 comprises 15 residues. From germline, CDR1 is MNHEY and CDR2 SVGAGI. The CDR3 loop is CASSYSAGASTEAFF. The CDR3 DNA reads TGTGCCAGCAGTTACTCCGCAGGAGCAAGCACTGAAGCTTTCTTT.

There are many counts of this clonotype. For the CDR3, the DNA is TGTGCCAGCAGCTGGGACAGGGTTTCGGGTACGCAGTATTTT. It specifies CASSWDRVSGTQYF. This rearrangement joins TRBV7-9 to TRBJ2-3; TRBD1 agrees at 9 bases. This CDR3 is 14 amino acids long. Per germline, CDR1 SEHNR and CDR2 FQNEAQ (reference sequence). The V segment lost 4 bases and the J segment 8 bases; nucleotides outside the gene matches: 7.